This T cell receptor beta chain is from a study of beta chain features in type 1 diabetes. Study findings and constraints: A potential influence of HLA type upon TCRB rearrangement remained unresolved herein.

Germline V gene sequence: CDR1 SNHLY, CDR2 FYNNEI. The CDR3 is made up of 14 amino acids. Germline trimming cut 6 bases from V and 7 bases from J; bases unmatched to any gene: 6. Points on this clone: Its specificity is not known.

TCRB transcripts that were expressed got sequenced, as all of the isolated RNA had been reverse transcribed. The table came from immunoSEQ multiplex PCR; TCRdb's copy has only in-frame clones and leaves some out. This sample has about 140,000 clones, with roughly 10% found just once. The source of this sequence is a man aged 18 to 30 in good health. This rearrangement joins TRBV2 to TRBJ1-6, with 7 bases that match TRBD1. The sample consisted of naive CD4+ T cells from blood. CDR3 nucleotides: TGTGCCAGCAGGGGGGACAGCGGCAATTCACCCCTCCACTTT. It is translated as CASRGDSGNSPLHF.